The sample holds a few counts of the clone carrying this TCR beta chain. Its matching antigen is unknown. This record comes from a study of metastatic and nonmetastatic thyroid tumors. Notes on the study in general: Relative to benign nodules, malignant thyroid tumors were reportedly characterized by significantly elevated TCR beta diversity in blood and tumor.

The CDR3 length is 15 residues. Trimming shortened V by 3 bases and J by 3 bases, and 14 bases separated the two germline ends. Among the patients, none had received any treatment before thyroid surgery. In the study's own analysis: The study's classifier, a distant-metastasis tool for papillary thyroid cancer, was built using CDR3 differences across clinicopathological groups. TCRdb re-clonotyped the PCR reads through MiXCR. The V and J calls were determined by TCRdb, not by the authors. The sample yields about 4,300 clones, 30% to 45% seen once. The chain is built from TRBV12-3 or TRBV12-4 and TRBJ1-1, with a tentative D call TRBD1 (6 bases). The sample comprised tumor tissue. This receptor was identified in a male donor with papillary thyroid cancer or a benign thyroid nodule (not recorded which). Some clones in this sample may be carry-over from other donors' samples. CDR3 in amino acids: CASSLRGHEDTEAFF. For the CDR3, the DNA is TGTGCCAGCAGTTTGCGGGGGCATGAGGACACTGAAGCTTTCTTT.